The T cell receptor beta chain under discussion was sequenced for a study of shared clonotypes between healthy human individuals. Study context: Every donor yielded three CD4 naive, three CD4 memory, two CD8 naive and one CD8 memory plate. General study results and limits: The study generally estimated greater richness for naive than memory subsets.

On this clone: Antigen unknown.

This CDR3 has 15 amino acids. Germline V CDR1 and CDR2: MNHEY, SMNVEV (reference sequence). Trimming pared 5 bases from V and 6 bases from J, leaving 17 bases between. Every immunoSEQ plate was one replicate of a subset's evenly spread DNA. The repertoire was sequenced with immunoSEQ multiplex PCR; TCRdb's copy has only in-frame clones and lacks some. The profile covers some 2,000,000 clones, with 85% to 95% appearing a single time and 0.13% taken by the ten largest. This chain joins TRBV27 and TRBJ1-5; possibly TRBD1 for D (5 bases). The sample comprised naive CD4+ T cells sorted from blood. Specified subset: CD45RA+ positively selected. This TCR was recovered from a man aged 18 to 29 in good health. The CDR3 loop reads CASSEGEGSGQPQHF. For the CDR3, the DNA is TGTGCCAGCAGTGAAGGGGAGGGATCAGGTCAGCCCCAGCATTTT.